The 9 T cell receptor beta chains given below trace back to one sample, sequenced in a study of OX40 agonist ivuxolimab in advanced cancers. The table came from immunoSEQ multiplex PCR; TCRdb's copy has only in-frame clones and leaves some out. The table has 50,000 or so clones, roughly 88% seen once. The material was CD4+ or CD8+ T cells sorted from blood, obtained in a trial of the OX40 agonist ivuxolimab. All receptors derive from an adult with an advanced solid tumor such as melanoma, head and neck, liver or kidney cancer.

This clone was counted between two and nine times. The chain combines TRBV5-6 with TRBJ1-2; D is unclear. Looked up from germline, CDR1 is SGHDT and CDR2 is YYEEEE. The ends were cut back, 3 bases at V and 1 base at J, with 10 bases in the middle. CDR3 length: 14 residues. The CDR3 region has the DNA TGTGCCAGCAGCTCCCCCATGGGTAACTATGGCTACACCTTC. Protein sequence: CASSSPMGNYGYTF.

This rearrangement joins TRBV6-5 to TRBJ1-5; 9 bases match TRBD1. After removal of 6 bases from V and 6 bases from J, the junction contained 6 bases not matched to a gene. Germline V gene data show CDR1 as MNHEY and CDR2 as SVGAGI. The CDR3 extends over 14 amino acids. CDR3 protein: CASSQTGGTQPQHF. CDR3 DNA sequence: TGTGCCAGCAGCCAAACAGGGGGCACTCAGCCCCAGCATTTT.

The sample holds a few counts of this clone. The chain recombines TRBV7-3 with TRBJ2-2, with 9 bases aligning to TRBD1. V was pared by 2 bases and J by 7 bases, with 5 bases of the junction left unmatched. Germline V gene lookup returns CDR1 SGHTA and CDR2 FQGTGA. This CDR3 has 15 amino acids. This CDR3 reads CASSLGGQGYGELFF. Written as DNA, the CDR3 is TGTGCCAGCAGCTTAGGGGGACAGGGATACGGGGAGCTGTTTTTT. The entire variable domain, with the rest obtained from reference TRBV7-3 and TRBJ2-2, is as follows: GAGVSQTPSNKVTEKGKYVELRCDPISGHTALYWYRQSLGQGPEFLIYFQGTGAADDSGLPNDRFFAVRPEGSVSTLKIQRTERGDSAVYLCASSLGGQGYGELFFGEGSRLTVL.

The chain links TRBV5-4 to TRBJ2-1; D unresolved. This CDR3 spans 14 amino acids. The germline gives CDR1 SGHNT, CDR2 YYREEE (reference sequence). Trimming stripped 1 base from V and 4 bases from J, with 9 bases between. CDR3 bases: TGTGCCAGCAGCTTGCCGTCTTTATACAATGAGCAGTTCTTC. Translating it yields CASSLPSLYNEQFF.

The chain uses TRBV6-1 and TRBJ1-3; D remains unclear. Between the trimmed V and J ends, which lost 3 bases and 3 bases, there was a span of 9 bases. Germline V gives CDR1 MNHNS, CDR2 SASEGT. There are 14 residues in the CDR3. The CDR3 bases are TGTGCCAGCAGTGACTACAGTGGTGGAAACACCATATATTTT. This encodes CASSDYSGGNTIYF.

V is TRBV6-1 and J is TRBJ2-7; no clear D gene. CDR3 length: 17 amino acids. Trimming took 3 bases from V and 2 from J, leaving 20 bases between them. Germline V gene sequence: CDR1 MNHNS, CDR2 SASEGT. The CDR3: CASSDILSNTAPYEQYF. The CDR3 coding sequence is TGTGCCAGCAGTGATATTCTCTCAAATACCGCGCCCTACGAGCAGTACTTC.

J is TRBJ2-7 and V is TRBV5-6, with D perhaps matching TRBD2 (6 bases). Germline V gene lookup returns CDR1 SGHDT and CDR2 YYEEEE. The CDR3 loop spans 14 amino acids. The V end was cut by 4 bases, the J end by 4 bases, with 15 bases between. CDR3 bases: TGTGCCAGCAGCATTAGCGGAGTGCTGTACGAGCAGTACTTC. Protein sequence: CASSISGVLYEQYF.

The J gene is TRBJ2-5, the V gene TRBV7-6; D call uncertain. The ends were cut back, 2 bases at V and 5 bases at J, with 3 bases in the middle. Per the germline V gene, CDR1 is SGHVS and CDR2 is FNYEAQ. This CDR3 spans 11 amino acids. Here the CDR3 DNA reads TGTGCCAGCAGCTTAACGGAGACCCAGTACTTC. Residues: CASSLTETQYF.

The rearrangement joins TRBV27 to TRBJ2-7, with 8 positions matching TRBD2. The V gene's germline CDR1 is MNHEY and CDR2 SMNVEV (reference sequence). Germline trimming cut 6 bases from V and 2 bases from J; bases unmatched to any gene: 9. The CDR3 has 15 amino acids. The CDR3, as DNA: TGTGCCAGCAGACCACTAACGGGACTAGCCTACGAGCAGTACTTC. Translation gives CASRPLTGLAYEQYF.